This T cell receptor beta chain was documented in a study of glioma-infiltrating T cells. Study results and caveats: Above-expected tissue-blood divergence occurred in all gliomas, most in low-grade ones. CDR3 overlap between tissue and blood was very small.

Trimming removed 2 bases at V and 4 bases at J, with 11 bases between. CDR1 is MGHRA, CDR2 YSYEKL, per germline. The CDR3 has 14 residues. TCR alpha and beta CDR3 regions were amplified from RNA using iRepertoire nested multiplex PCR. One-step reverse transcription and amplification started from about 100-400 ng of tissue mRNA or PBMC total RNA. MiXCR, run by TCRdb on the multiplex PCR reads, gives a single entry per CDR3 protein. The sample has about 180,000 distinct CDR3 sequences; roughly 45% are singletons. This clonotype was counted many times. The target antigen is unknown. The sequence was collected from a human donor with low-grade glioma or glioblastoma, undergoing nonglioma brain surgery, or in good health (not recorded which). Sequencing input: glioma tissue, nonneoplastic brain tissue, or PBMCs (not recorded which). The chain combines TRBV4-1 with TRBJ1-1; the D gene is possibly TRBD1 (6 bases). The CDR3 DNA is TGCGCCAGCAGCCAAACACAGGGCTTCACTGAAGCTTTCTTT. This translates into CASSQTQGFTEAFF.